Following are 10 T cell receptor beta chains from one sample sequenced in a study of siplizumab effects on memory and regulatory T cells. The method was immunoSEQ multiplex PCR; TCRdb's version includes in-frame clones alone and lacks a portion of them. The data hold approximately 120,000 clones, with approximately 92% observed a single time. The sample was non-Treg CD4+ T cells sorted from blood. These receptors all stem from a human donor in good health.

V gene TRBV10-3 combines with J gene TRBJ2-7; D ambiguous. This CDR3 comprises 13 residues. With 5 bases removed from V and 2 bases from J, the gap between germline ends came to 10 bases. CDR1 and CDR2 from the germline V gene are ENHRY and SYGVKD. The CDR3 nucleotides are TGTGCCATCAGTAACGGGCCACCCTACGAGCAGTACTTC. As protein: CAISNGPPYEQYF.

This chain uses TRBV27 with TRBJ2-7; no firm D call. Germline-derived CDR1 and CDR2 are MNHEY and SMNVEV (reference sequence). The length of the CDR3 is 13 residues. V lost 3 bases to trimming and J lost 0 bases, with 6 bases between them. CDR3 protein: CASSFDGSYEQYF. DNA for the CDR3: TGTGCCAGCAGTTTCGACGGCTCCTACGAGCAGTACTTC.

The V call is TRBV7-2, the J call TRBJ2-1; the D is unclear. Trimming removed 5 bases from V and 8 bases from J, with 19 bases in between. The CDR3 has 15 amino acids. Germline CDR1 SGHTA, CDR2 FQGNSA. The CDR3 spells CASSGASSVGYEQFF. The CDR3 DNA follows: TGTGCCAGCAGCGGAGCTAGTAGTGTGGGCTATGAGCAGTTCTTC. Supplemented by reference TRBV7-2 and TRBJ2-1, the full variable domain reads GAGVSQSPSNKVTEKGKDVELRCDPISGHTALYWYRQSLGQGLEFLIYFQGNSAPDKSGLPSDRFSAERTGGSVSTLTIQRTQQEDSAVYLCASSGASSVGYEQFFGPGTRLTVL.

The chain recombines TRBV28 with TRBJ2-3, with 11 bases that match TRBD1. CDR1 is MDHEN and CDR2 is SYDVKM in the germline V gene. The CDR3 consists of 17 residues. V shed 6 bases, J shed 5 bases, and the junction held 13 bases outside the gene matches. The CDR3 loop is CASSSLLGQGVGDTQYF. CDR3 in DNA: TGTGCCAGCAGCTCCCTTTTGGGACAGGGGGTTGGAGATACGCAGTATTTT.

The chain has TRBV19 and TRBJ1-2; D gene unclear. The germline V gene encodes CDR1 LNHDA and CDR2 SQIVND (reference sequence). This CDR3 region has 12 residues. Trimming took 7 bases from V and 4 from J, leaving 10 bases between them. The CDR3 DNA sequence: TGTGCCAGTACCGACCGCCCCTATGGCTACACCTTC. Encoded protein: CASTDRPYGYTF.

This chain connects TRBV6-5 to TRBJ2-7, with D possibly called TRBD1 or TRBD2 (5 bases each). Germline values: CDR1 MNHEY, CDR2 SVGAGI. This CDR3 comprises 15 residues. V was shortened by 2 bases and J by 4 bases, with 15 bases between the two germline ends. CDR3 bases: TGTGCCAGCAGTTACACTCGGGACGGACCGTACGAGCAGTACTTC. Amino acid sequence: CASSYTRDGPYEQYF.

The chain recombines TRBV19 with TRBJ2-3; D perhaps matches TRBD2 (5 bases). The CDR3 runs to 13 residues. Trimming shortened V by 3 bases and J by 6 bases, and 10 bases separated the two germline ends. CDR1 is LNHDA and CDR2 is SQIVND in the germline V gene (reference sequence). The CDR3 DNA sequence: TGTGCCAGTAGTATCAAAGGAGGTGATACGCAGTATTTT. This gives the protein CASSIKGGDTQYF.

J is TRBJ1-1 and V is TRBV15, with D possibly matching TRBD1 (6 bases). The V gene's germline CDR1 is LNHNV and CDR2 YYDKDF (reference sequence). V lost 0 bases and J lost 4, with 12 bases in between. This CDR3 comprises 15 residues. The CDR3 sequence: CATSRDRGVATEAFF. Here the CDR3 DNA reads TGTGCCACCAGCAGAGATAGGGGGGTGGCCACTGAAGCTTTCTTT. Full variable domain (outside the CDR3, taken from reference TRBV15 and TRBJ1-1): DAMVIQNPRYQVTQFGKPVTLSCSQTLNHNVMYWYQQKSSQAPKLLFHYYDKDFNNEADTPDNFQSRRPNTSFCFLDIRSPGLGDTAMYLCATSRDRGVATEAFFGQGTRLTVV.

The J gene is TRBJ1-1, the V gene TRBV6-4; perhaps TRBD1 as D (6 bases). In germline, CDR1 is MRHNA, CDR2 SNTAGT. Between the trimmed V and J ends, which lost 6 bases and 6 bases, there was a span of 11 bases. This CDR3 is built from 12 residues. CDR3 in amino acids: CASRRGGPEAFF. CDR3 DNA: TGTGCCAGCAGAAGGGGGGGCCCTGAAGCTTTCTTT.

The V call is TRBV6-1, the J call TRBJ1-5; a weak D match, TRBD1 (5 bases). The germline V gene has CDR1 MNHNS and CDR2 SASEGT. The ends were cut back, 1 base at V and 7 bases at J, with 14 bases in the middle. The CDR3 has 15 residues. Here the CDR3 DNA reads TGTGCCAGCAGTGAAGTGGGACTTCCTTCGCAGCCCCAGCATTTT. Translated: CASSEVGLPSQPQHF.